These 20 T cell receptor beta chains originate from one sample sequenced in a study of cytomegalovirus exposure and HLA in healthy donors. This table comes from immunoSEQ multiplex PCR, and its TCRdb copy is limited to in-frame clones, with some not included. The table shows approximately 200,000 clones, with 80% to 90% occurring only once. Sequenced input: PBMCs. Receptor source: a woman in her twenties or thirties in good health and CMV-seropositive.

CDR3 nucleotides: TGTGCCAGCAGCCGCGACCTACAGGGGCTAGACGAAAAACTGTTTTTT. Encoded protein: CASSRDLQGLDEKLFF. This chain uses TRBV27 with TRBJ1-4, with TRBD1 identical over 7 bases. Germline V lookup: CDR1 MNHEY, CDR2 SMNVEV (reference sequence). The CDR3 runs 16 residues. Trimming took 6 bases from V and 8 from J; bases not matched to a gene: 15.

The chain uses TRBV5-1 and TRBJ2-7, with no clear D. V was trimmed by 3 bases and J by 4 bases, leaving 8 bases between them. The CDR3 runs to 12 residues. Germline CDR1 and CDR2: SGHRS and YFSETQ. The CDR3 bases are TGCGCCAGCAGCTCCTCGCTATACGAGCAGTACTTC. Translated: CASSSSLYEQYF.

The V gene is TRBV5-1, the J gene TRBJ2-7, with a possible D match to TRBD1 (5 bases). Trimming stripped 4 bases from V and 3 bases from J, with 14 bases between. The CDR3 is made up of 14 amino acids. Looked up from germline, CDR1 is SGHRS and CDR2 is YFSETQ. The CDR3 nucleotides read TGCGCCAGCAGCCCACACCCAGGGAACTACGAGCAGTACTTC. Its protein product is CASSPHPGNYEQYF. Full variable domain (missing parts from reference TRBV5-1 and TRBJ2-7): KAGVTQTPRYLIKTRGQQVTLSCSPISGHRSVSWYQQTPGQGLQFLFEYFSETQRNKGNFPGRFSGRQFSNSRSEMNVSTLELGDSALYLCASSPHPGNYEQYFGPGTRLTVT.

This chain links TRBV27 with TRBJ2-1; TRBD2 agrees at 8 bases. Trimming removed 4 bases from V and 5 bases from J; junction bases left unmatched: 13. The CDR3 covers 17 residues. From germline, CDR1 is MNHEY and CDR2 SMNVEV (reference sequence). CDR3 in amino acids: CASSSGTRGLRNNEQFF. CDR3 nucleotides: TGTGCCAGCAGTTCCGGGACTAGGGGTTTGAGGAACAATGAGCAGTTCTTC.

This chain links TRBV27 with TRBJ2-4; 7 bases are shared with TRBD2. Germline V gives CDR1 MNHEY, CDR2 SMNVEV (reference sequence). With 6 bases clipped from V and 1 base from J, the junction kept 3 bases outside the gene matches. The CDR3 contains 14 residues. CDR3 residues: CASSLGGAKNIQYF. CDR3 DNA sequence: TGTGCCAGCAGCCTGGGGGGGGCCAAAAACATTCAGTACTTC.

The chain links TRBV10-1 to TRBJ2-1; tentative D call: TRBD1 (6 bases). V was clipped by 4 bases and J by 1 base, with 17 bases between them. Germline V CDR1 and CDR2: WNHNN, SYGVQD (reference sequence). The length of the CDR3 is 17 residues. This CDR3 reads CASSGVTGIVSYNEQFF. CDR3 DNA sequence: TGCGCCAGCAGTGGTGTAACAGGGATCGTGTCCTACAATGAGCAGTTCTTC.

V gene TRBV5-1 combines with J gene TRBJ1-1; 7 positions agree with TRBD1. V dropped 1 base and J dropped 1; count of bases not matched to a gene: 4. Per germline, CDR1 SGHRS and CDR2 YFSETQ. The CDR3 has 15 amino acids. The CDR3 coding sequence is TGCGCCAGCAGCTTGAACACAGGGGCGAACACTGAAGCTTTCTTT. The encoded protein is CASSLNTGANTEAFF.

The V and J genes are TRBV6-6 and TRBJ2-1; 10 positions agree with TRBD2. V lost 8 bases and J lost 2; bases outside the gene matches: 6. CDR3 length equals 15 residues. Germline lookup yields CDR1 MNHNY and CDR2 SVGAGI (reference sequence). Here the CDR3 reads CASASGSVAYNEQFF. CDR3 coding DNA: TGTGCCAGCGCTAGCGGGAGTGTCGCCTACAATGAGCAGTTCTTC.

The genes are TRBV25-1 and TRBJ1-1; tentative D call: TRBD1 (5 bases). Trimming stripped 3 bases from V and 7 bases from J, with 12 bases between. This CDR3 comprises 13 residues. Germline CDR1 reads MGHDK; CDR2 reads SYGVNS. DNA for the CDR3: TGTGCCAGCAGTGATTTTGAGACAGTTGAAGCTTTCTTT. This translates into CASSDFETVEAFF. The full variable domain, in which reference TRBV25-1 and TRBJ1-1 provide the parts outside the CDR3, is EADIYQTPRYLVIGTGKKITLECSQTMGHDKMYWYQQDPGMELHLIHYSYGVNSTEKGDLSSESTVSRIRTEHFPLTLESARPSHTSQYLCASSDFETVEAFFGQGTRLTVV.

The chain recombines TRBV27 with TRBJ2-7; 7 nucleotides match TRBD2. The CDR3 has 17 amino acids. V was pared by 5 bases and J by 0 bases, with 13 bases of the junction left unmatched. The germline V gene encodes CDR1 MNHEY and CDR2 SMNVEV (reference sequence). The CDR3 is CASSLTLGLAASYEQYF. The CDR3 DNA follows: TGTGCCAGCAGTCTAACTCTGGGGCTAGCGGCCTCCTACGAGCAGTACTTC.

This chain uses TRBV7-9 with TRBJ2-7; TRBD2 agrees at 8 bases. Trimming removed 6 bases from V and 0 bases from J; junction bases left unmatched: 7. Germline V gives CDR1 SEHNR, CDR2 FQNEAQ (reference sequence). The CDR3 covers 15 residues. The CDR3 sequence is CASSHTSGNSYEQYF. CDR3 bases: TGTGCCAGCAGTCATACTAGCGGTAACTCCTACGAGCAGTACTTC. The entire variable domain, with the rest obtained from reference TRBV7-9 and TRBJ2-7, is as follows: DTGVSQNPRHKITKRGQNVTFRCDPISEHNRLYWYRQTLGQGPEFLTYFQNEAQLEKSRLLSDRFSAERPKGSFSTLEIQRTEQGDSAMYLCASSHTSGNSYEQYFGPGTRLTVT.

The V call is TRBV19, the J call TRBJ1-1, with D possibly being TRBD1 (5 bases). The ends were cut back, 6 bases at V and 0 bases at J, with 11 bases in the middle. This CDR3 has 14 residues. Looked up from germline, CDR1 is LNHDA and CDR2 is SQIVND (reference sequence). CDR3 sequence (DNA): TGTGCCAGTAGGGAGGGACCGATGAACACTGAAGCTTTCTTT. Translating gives CASREGPMNTEAFF.

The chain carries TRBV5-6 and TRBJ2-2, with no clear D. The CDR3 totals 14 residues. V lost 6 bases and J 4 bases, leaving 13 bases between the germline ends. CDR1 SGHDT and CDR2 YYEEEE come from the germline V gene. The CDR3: CASKLQETTGELFF. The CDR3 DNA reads TGTGCCAGCAAGCTCCAGGAAACCACCGGGGAGCTGTTTTTT.

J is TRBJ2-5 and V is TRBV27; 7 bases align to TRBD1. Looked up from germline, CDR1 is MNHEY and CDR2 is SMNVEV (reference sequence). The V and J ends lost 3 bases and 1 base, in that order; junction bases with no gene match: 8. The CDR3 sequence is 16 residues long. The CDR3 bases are TGTGCCAGCAGTTTGCCCTACGGGGACAGCCAAGAGACCCAGTACTTC. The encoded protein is CASSLPYGDSQETQYF.

The chain's CDR3 is CASSFGTGSGYTF. The CDR3, as DNA: TGTGCCAGCAGTTTCGGGACAGGGAGTGGCTACACCTTC. The chain combines TRBV27 with TRBJ1-2, with 9 positions matching TRBD1. J was trimmed by 7 bases and V by 3 bases; bases with no gene match: 3. Germline V gene sequence: CDR1 MNHEY, CDR2 SMNVEV (reference sequence). CDR3 length equals 13 residues.

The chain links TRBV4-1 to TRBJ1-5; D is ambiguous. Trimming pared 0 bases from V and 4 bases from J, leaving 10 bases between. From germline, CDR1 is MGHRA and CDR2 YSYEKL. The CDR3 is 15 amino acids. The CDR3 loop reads CASSQDRSPNQPQHF. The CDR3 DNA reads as TGCGCCAGCAGCCAAGACCGGTCACCAAATCAGCCCCAGCATTTT.

CDR3 coding DNA: TGTGCCAGCCGAGGGACTAGCGGGAGGGATACGCAGTATTTT. It translates to CASRGTSGRDTQYF. This chain joins TRBV6-1 and TRBJ2-3, with 15 bases that match TRBD2. The CDR3 consists of 14 residues. V gave up 8 bases and J gave up 6 bases; unmatched junction bases: 3. Germline-derived CDR1 and CDR2 are MNHNS and SASEGT.

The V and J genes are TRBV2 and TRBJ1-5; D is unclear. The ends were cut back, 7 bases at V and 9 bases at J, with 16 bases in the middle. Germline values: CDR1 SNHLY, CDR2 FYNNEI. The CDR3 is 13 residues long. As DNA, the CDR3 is TGTGCCAGCACGATCCAGAGGTTTTCGCCCCAGCATTTT. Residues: CASTIQRFSPQHF.

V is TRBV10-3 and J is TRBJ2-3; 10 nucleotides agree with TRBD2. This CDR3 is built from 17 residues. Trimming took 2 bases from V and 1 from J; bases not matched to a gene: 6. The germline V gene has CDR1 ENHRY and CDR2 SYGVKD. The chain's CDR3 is CAISEAAGTSGTDTQYF. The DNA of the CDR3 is TGTGCCATCAGTGAGGCTGCCGGGACTAGCGGCACAGATACGCAGTATTTT.

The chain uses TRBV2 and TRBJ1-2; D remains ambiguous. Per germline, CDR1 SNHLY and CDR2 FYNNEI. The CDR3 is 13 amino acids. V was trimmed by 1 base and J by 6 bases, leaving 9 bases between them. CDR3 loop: CASSEGPSHGYTF. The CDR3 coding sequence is TGTGCCAGCAGTGAAGGGCCCTCCCATGGCTACACCTTC.